This T cell receptor (beta chain) was captured by sequencing in a study of cytomegalovirus exposure and HLA in healthy donors. Study findings and constraints: Overall, about 160 TCR beta chains were annotated as cytomegalovirus-associated. Through in vitro validation, three CMV-associated chains were shown to be specific for CMV antigens.

Losses at the gene ends were 2 bases for V and 8 bases for J; bases not matched to a gene: 5. CDR1 SEHNR and CDR2 FQNEAQ come from the germline V gene (reference sequence). The CDR3 has 16 residues. On this clone itself: The antigen is not known.

Data came from immunoSEQ multiplex PCR; TCRdb stores just in-frame clones and leaves some out. Of around 190,000 clones in the sample, roughly 83% were seen once. The V and J genes are TRBV7-9 and TRBJ1-6; 11 bases fit TRBD1. Sequenced sample: PBMCs. The source is a woman younger than 35 in good health and CMV-seronegative. The CDR3 here is CASSLRTGGWDSPLHF. CDR3 in DNA: TGTGCCAGCAGCTTACGGACAGGGGGCTGGGATTCACCCCTCCACTTT.